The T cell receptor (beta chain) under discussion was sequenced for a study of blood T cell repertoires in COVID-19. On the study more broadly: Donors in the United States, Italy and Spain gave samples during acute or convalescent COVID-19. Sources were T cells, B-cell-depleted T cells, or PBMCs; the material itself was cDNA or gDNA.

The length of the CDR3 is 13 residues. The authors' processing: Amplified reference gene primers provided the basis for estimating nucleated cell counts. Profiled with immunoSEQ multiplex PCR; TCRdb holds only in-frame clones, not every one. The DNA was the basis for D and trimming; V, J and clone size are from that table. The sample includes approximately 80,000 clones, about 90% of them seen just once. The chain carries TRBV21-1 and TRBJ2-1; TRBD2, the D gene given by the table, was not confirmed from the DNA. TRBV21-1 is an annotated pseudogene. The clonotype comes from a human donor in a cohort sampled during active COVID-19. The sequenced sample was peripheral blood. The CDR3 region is CASSNLWDSRGFF. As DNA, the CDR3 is TGTGCCAGCAGCAACCTCTGGGACTCCCGCGGGTTCTTC.